This record looks at one TCR beta chain sequence and its context. Its antigen is unknown. The data stem from a study of T cell repertoires in cytomegalovirus infection. Background on the study: HLA-C-restricted CMV epitopes, recently identified, and well-studied HLA-B-restricted ones were used by the study. Indications of both CMV infection and matching HLA type were provided by public TCR beta signatures.

MiXCR was run by TCRdb on the reads, yielding one entry per CDR3 protein. Of roughly 500,000 distinct CDR3 sequences listed, about 44% are singletons. Germline V gene sequence: CDR1 SNHLY, CDR2 FYNNEI. The CDR3 has 13 amino acids. V lost 8 bases and J lost 2, with 10 bases in between. Study results and caveats: HLA-C-restricted CMV clonotypes gave the most frequent clonotype in two of eight donors. Identification of carriers of CMV plus the relevant HLA was achieved through cumulative public TCR beta family frequency.

This clonotype was obtained from a human donor in good health (CMV status not recorded). Some clones in this sample may be carry-over from other donors' samples. Sequencing used cultured PBMCs, obtained from culture after CMV antigen stimulation. The V gene is TRBV2, the J gene TRBJ1-3; D might be TRBD1 (5 bases). The chain's CDR3 is CASRGEAGNTIYF. CDR3 in DNA: TGTGCCAGCCGAGGGGAAGCTGGAAACACCATATATTTT. Full variable domain (outside the CDR3, taken from reference TRBV2 and TRBJ1-3): EPEVTQTPSHQVTQMGQEVILRCVPISNHLYFYWYRQILGQKVEFLVSFYNNEISEKSEIFDDQFSVERPDGSNFTLKIRSTKLEDSAMYFCASRGEAGNTIYFGEGSWLTVV.